The entry that follows covers one T cell receptor (beta chain) sequence. This sample is part of a study of control samples from healthy donors and cancer patients. The CDR3 has 13 amino acids. V shed 2 bases and J shed 6 bases, with 10 bases lying between them. Germline-derived CDR1 and CDR2 are SGHKS and YYEKEE (reference sequence). Profiled with immunoSEQ multiplex PCR; TCRdb holds only in-frame clones, not every one. The table records roughly 130,000 clones, over 85% of them present only once. Sequenced input: blood. The receptor was derived from a man aged 25-40 years in good health. J is TRBJ2-3 and V is TRBV5-5; D remains ambiguous. CDR3 nucleotide sequence: TGTGCCAGCAGCTTCAGAAGGCTGGATACGCAGTATTTT. Translated, it gives CASSFRRLDTQYF.